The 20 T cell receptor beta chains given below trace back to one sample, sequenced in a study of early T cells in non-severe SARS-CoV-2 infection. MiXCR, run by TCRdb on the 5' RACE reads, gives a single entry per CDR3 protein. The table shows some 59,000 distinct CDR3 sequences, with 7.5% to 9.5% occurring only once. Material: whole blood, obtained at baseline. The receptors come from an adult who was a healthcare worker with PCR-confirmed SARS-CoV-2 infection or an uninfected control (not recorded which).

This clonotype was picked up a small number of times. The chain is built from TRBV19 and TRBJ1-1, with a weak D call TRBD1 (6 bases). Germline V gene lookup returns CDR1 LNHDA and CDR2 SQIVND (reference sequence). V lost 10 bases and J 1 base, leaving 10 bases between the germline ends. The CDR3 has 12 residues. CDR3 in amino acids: CAIKDRNTEAFF. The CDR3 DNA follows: TGTGCCATCAAGGACAGGAACACTGAAGCTTTCTTT.

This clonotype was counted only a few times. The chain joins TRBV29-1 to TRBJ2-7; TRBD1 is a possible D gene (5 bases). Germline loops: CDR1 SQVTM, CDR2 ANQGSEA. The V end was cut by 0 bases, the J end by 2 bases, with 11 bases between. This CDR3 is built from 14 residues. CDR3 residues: CSVEDIQGTYEQYF. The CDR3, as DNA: TGCAGCGTTGAAGATATCCAGGGCACCTACGAGCAGTACTTC.

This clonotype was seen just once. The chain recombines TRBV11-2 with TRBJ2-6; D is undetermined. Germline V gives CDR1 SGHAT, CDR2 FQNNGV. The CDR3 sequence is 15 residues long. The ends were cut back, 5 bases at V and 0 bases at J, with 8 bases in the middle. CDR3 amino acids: CASSIGISGANVLTF. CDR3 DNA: TGTGCCAGCAGCATTGGGATCTCTGGGGCCAACGTCCTGACTTTC.

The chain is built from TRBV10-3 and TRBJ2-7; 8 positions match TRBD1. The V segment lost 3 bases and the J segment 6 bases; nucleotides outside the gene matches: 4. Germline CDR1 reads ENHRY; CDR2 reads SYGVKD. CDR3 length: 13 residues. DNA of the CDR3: TGTGCCATCAGTGACCCGACAGGGGTCGAGCAGTACTTC. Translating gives CAISDPTGVEQYF.

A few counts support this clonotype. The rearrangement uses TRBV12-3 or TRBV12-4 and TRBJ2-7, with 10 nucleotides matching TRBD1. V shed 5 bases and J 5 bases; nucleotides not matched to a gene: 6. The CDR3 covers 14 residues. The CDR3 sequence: CASSPMGQGNEQYF. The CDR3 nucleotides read TGTGCCAGCAGTCCCATGGGACAGGGGAACGAGCAGTACTTC.

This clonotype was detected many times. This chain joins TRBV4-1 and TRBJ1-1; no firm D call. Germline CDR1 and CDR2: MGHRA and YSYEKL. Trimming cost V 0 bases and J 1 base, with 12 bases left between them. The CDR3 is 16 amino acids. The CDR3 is CASSQERARGNTEAFF. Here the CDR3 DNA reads TGCGCCAGCAGCCAAGAAAGGGCACGGGGGAACACTGAAGCTTTCTTT.

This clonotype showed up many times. The CDR3 sequence: CASSYLTKVVFF. The DNA for the CDR3 is TGTGCCAGCAGTTACCTGACAAAGGTGGTTTTCTTT. This chain links TRBV6-6 with TRBJ1-1, with D hard to call. Trimming pared 2 bases from V and 13 bases from J, leaving 14 bases between. Germline-derived CDR1 and CDR2 are MNHNY and SVGAGI (reference sequence). CDR3 size: 12 residues.

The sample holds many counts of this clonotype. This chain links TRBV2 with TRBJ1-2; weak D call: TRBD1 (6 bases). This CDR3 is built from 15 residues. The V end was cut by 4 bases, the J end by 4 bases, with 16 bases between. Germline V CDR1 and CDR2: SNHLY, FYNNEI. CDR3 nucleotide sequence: TGTGCCAGCAGTGGGCCGGGGGGGCGTATCTATGGCTACACCTTC. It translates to CASSGPGGRIYGYTF.

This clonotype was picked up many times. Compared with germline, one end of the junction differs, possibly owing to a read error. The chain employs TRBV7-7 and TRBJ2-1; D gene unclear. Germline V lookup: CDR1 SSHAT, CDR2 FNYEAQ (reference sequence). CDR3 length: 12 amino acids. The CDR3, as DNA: TGTGCTAGCAGCTCTTTTCGCAATGAGCAGTTCTTC. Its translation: CASSSFRNEQFF.

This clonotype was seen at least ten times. The DNA for the CDR3 is TGCAGTGCGACCCGGGACAGGGGCACCGGGGAGCTGTTTTTT. Its protein is CSATRDRGTGELFF. This chain uses TRBV20-1 with TRBJ2-2, with 10 bases aligning to TRBD1. V trimming: 6 bases; J trimming: 4 bases; junction bases outside the gene matches: 5. Germline CDR1 DFQATT, CDR2 SNEGSKA (reference sequence). The CDR3 is made up of 14 amino acids.

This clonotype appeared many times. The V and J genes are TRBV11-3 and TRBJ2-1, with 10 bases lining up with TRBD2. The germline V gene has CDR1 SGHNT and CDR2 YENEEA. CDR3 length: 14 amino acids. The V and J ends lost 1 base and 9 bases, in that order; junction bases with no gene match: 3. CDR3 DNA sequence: TGTGCCAGCAGCTTAGGGCTAGCGGGGGCTGAGCAGTTCTTC. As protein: CASSLGLAGAEQFF.

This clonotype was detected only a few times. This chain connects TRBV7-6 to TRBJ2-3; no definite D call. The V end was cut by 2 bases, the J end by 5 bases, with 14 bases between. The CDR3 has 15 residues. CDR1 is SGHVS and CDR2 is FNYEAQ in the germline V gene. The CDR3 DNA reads TGTGCCAGCAGCTTAAACTACCATATGGGAGATACGCAGTATTTT. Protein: CASSLNYHMGDTQYF.

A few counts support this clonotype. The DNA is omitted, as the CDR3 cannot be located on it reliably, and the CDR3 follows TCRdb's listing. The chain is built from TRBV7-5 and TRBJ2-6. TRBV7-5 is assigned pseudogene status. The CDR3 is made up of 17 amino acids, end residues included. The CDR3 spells CISVPEPSSSGANVLTF.

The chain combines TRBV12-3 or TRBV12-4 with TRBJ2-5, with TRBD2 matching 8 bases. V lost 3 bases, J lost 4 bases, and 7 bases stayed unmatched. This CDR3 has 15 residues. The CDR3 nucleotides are TGTGCCAGCAGTTTTTCGAGCGGGGGCGGAGAGACCCAGTACTTC. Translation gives CASSFSSGGGETQYF.

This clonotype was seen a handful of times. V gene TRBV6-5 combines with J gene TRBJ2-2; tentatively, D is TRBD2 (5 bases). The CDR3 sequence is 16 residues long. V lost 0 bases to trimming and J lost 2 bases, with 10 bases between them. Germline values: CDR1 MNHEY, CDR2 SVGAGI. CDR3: CASSYSDGDNTGELFF. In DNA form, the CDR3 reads TGTGCCAGCAGTTACTCGGACGGGGATAACACCGGGGAGCTGTTTTTT.

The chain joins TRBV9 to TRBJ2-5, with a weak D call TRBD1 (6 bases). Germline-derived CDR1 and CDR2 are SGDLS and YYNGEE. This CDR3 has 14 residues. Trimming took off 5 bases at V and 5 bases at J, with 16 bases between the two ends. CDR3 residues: CASSTGRGWETQYF. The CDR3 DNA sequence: TGTGCCAGCAGTACGGGCAGGGGTTGGGAGACCCAGTACTTC.

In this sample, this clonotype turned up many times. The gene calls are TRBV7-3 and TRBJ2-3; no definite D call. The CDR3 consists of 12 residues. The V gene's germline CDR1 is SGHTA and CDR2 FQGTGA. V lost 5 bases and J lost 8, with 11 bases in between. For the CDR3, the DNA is TGTGCCAGCAGCCCAAGTTCTGGTACGCAGTATTTT. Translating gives CASSPSSGTQYF.

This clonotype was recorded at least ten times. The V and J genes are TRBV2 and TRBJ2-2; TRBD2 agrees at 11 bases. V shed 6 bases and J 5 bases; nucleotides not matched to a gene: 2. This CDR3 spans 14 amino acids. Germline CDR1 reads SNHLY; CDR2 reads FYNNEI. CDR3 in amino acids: CASRRTSGTGELFF. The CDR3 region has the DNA TGTGCCAGCAGAAGGACTAGCGGGACCGGGGAGCTGTTTTTT.

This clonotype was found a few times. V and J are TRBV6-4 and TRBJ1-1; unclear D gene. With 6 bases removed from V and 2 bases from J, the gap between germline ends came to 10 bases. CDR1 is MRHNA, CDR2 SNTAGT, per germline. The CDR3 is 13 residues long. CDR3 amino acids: CASRAELNTEAFF. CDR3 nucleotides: TGTGCCAGCAGAGCAGAGTTAAACACTGAAGCTTTCTTT.

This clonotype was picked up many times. As DNA, the CDR3 is TGTGCCAGCAGCAAAGGCGAGGAGGCCTCGGATACAGATACGCAGTATTTT. Translation gives CASSKGEEASDTDTQYF. V usage is TRBV21-1 and J usage is TRBJ2-3; no DNA check was done on the table's D call, TRBD2. TRBV21-1 is reported as a pseudogene. The CDR3 loop spans 17 amino acids.